This record concerns one T cell receptor beta chain sequence. This clonotype has a handful of counts. It has no known antigen specificity. Within one base of it there is no much larger clone, and no base qualities were kept. The sample is drawn from a study of T cells after yellow fever vaccination (dated by TCRdb to about 2019). Context from the whole study: Libraries from fractions with low cell numbers were prepared with the SMART-Seq v4 Ultra Low Input RNA kit. To follow T-cell clones before and after primary and booster YFV17D yellow fever vaccination, bulk TCR alpha and beta repertoires were sequenced over time. Two healthy male donors made up the cohort, one aged 18 to 29 years and the other aged 30 to 39 years. Bulk PBMC replicates and cell subsets were isolated from blood drawn at multiple timepoints before and after both primary and secondary immunization. What the authors observed across the whole study: Compared with the primary T-cell response, the secondary T-cell response was weaker but faster, peaking on day 5 rather than day 15. Only two donors were included in the study, so the extent to which the findings can be generalized is limited. A small fraction of clonotypes showed up in both the CD4 and CD8 compartments, probably as a result of convergent recombination. FACS-sorted repertoires could contain abundant contaminating clonotypes from the bulk population, so computational filtering was required. Most clones expanded after primary vaccination were re-detected after the booster (almost 98% of CD4 and around nine tenths of CD8), suggesting broad memory maintenance.

Including cysteine and phenylalanine, the CDR3 has 14 amino acids. Of all the DNA, just the CDR3 is kept, 42 bases in frame from base 1. V is reduced by 2 bases and J by 7 bases, leaving a spacing of 12 bases between them. Sequences MNHEY (CDR1) and SVGAGI (CDR2) are obtained from the germline V gene. Sequencing used an Illumina NovaSeq 6000. TCR cDNA was made using 5'RACE template switching, a step that added a universal primer site and unique molecular identifiers. Priming of cDNA synthesis was performed from both the TCR alpha and TCR beta constant segments. Library amplification involved two PCR steps, and the second step added sample barcodes and sequencing adapters. Sequencing of libraries was performed on Illumina HiSeq 2500 (2x100 bp) or NovaSeq (2x150 bp). As for how the authors treated the data: Demultiplexing of reads and collapsing into UMI consensus sequences were performed with MIGEC, and V(D)J alignment was carried out with MiXCR. Using edgeR on replicate PBMC samples, clonotypes were called vaccine-responding if FDR was below 0.01 and the log2 fold change was above 5 up to day 15. Each bulk clonotype received a CD4 or CD8 identity based on whether the sequenced CD4 or CD8 repertoire contained that clonotype at higher abundance. The raw public reads went through TCRdb reprocessing: fastp at Q25, MiXCR clone calling, in-frame beta chains kept. Records with the same CDR3 protein are collapsed into one entry carrying the most frequent genes and DNA. The V and J calls come from TCRdb's annotation, not from the publication. This sample has approximately 160,000 distinct CDR3 sequences in its table, and 9.3% of those were observed once. Together, the top ten hold about a third of the sample.

Read against the paper, the sample's treatment or condition label means: live attenuated yellow fever vaccine strain. PBMCs were isolated from peripheral blood using a standard Ficoll-Paque protocol. CD4 and CD8 T-cell fractions were isolated with Dynabeads CD4 and CD8 positive selection kits. TriZol was used to extract RNA from bulk PBMCs, CD4 and CD8 fractions, and dextramer-positive and dextramer-negative fractions. Material: CD8+ T cells sorted from PBMCs, obtained 45 days after the yellow fever booster vaccination. The receptor was derived from a young man who received the YFV17D yellow fever vaccine. The chain is assembled from TRBV6-5 and TRBJ1-5, with an unclear D gene assignment. CDR3 protein: CASSYGGPGQPQHF. The nucleotide sequence reads as follows: TGTGCCAGCAGTTACGGCGGGCCCGGGCAGCCCCAGCATTTT.